This TCR beta chain was sequenced during a study of blood T cell repertoires in COVID-19. The assay was immunoSEQ multiplex PCR, and TCRdb's table has in-frame clones only and misses some. Among about 270,000 clones listed, approximately 90% were seen once. In this sample, this clone turned up once. The ends were cut back, 0 bases at V and 8 bases at J, with 13 bases in the middle. The CDR3 extends over 14 amino acids. The V gene's germline CDR1 is SGHAT and CDR2 FQNNGV. The receptor was isolated from a man between 40 and 49 years old who had been exposed to COVID-19. The sequenced sample was PBMCs or T cells enriched from blood (not recorded which). The chain uses TRBV11-2 and TRBJ1-1, with D hard to call. The CDR3 DNA is TGTGCCAGCAGCTTAGATCGCGGAGGATCAGAAGCTTTCTTT. Its protein is CASSLDRGGSEAFF. The full variable domain, rest sourced from reference TRBV11-2 and TRBJ1-1, is EAGVAQSPRYKIIEKRQSVAFWCNPISGHATLYWYQQILGQGPKLLIQFQNNGVVDDSQLPKDRFSAERLKGVDSTLKIQPAKLEDSAVYLCASSLDRGGSEAFFGQGTRLTVV.